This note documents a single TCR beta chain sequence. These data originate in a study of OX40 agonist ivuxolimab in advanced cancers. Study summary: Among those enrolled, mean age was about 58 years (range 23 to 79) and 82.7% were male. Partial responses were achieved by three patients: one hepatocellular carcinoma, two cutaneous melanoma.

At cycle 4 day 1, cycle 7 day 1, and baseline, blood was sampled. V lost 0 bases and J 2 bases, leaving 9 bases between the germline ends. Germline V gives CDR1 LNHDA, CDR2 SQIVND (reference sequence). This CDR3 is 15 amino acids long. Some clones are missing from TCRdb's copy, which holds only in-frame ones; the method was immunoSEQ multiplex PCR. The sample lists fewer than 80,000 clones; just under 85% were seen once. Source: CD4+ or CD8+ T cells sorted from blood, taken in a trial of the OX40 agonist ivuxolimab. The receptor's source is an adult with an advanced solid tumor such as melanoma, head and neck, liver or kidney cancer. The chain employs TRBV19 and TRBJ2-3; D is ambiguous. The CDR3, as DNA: TGTGCCAGTAGTATAGATCAATCGCCCACAGATACGCAGTATTTT. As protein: CASSIDQSPTDTQYF.